This is a list of T cell receptor beta chains from one sample in a study of OX40 agonist ivuxolimab in advanced cancers. Profiled with immunoSEQ multiplex PCR; TCRdb holds only in-frame clones, not every one. The sample shows 65,000 to 95,000 clones, more than 70% of them seen only once. Specimen: CD4+ or CD8+ T cells sorted from blood, collected in a trial of the OX40 agonist ivuxolimab. All receptors come from an adult with an advanced solid tumor such as melanoma, head and neck, liver or kidney cancer. CDR3s include the opening cysteine and the closing phenylalanine or tryptophan. The order of the fields is D gene, V gene, J gene, CDR3 DNA, CDR3 protein. A D gene is named only where the DNA matches it firmly.

d_gene: TRBD1
v_gene: TRBV6-6
j_gene: TRBJ1-4
CDR3nt: TGTGCCAGCCACGGACAGGGGAACGAAAAACTGTTTTTT
CDR3aa: CASHGQGNEKLFF

d_gene: NA
v_gene: TRBV7-2
j_gene: TRBJ2-5
CDR3nt: TGTGCCAGCAGCTCCCCCCCCGTAGAGACCCAGTACTTC
CDR3aa: CASSSPPVETQYF

d_gene: NA
v_gene: TRBV18
j_gene: TRBJ2-3
CDR3nt: TGTGCCAGCTCCGCCTCTGGTCGCACAGATACGCAGTATTTT
CDR3aa: CASSASGRTDTQYF

d_gene: NA
v_gene: TRBV5-1
j_gene: TRBJ1-2
CDR3nt: TGCGCCAGCAGCTTGGCCCAGGGTCGCGGCGATGGCTACACCTTC
CDR3aa: CASSLAQGRGDGYTF

d_gene: NA
v_gene: TRBV6-5
j_gene: TRBJ2-1
CDR3nt: TGTGCCACCGCCCCCCCACAGGGCAATGAGCAGTTCTTC
CDR3aa: CATAPPQGNEQFF

d_gene: TRBD1
v_gene: TRBV7-9
j_gene: TRBJ1-2
CDR3nt: TGTGCCAGCAGCCTTGACAGGGGCAGCTATGGCTACACCTTC
CDR3aa: CASSLDRGSYGYTF

d_gene: NA
v_gene: TRBV5-4
j_gene: TRBJ1-5
CDR3nt: TGTGCCAGCAGTGAGGGGCCCCAAAGCAATCAGCCCCAGCATTTT
CDR3aa: CASSEGPQSNQPQHF

d_gene: TRBD2
v_gene: TRBV10-2
j_gene: TRBJ2-3
CDR3nt: TGCGCCAGCAGTGACACGTTTTTTAGCGGGAAGGGCACAGATACGCAGTATTTT
CDR3aa: CASSDTFFSGKGTDTQYF

d_gene: NA
v_gene: TRBV11-2
j_gene: TRBJ2-2
CDR3nt: TGTGCCAGCCACGAGGGGAACTCCGGGGAGCTGTTTTTT
CDR3aa: CASHEGNSGELFF

d_gene: NA
v_gene: TRBV6-1
j_gene: TRBJ1-1
CDR3nt: TGTGCCAGCAGGGGCTCCCTCAACACTGAAGCTTTCTTT
CDR3aa: CASRGSLNTEAFF